The entry below gives a single TCR beta chain sequence along with its context. The second PCR ran roughly 6 to 11 cycles with a sample-barcoded 5' primer and J-beta primers. TCRdb processed the 5' RACE reads anew with MiXCR; each CDR3 protein has one entry. The sample shows hundreds of thousands of distinct CDR3 sequences, around 62% of them seen only once. The data were obtained in a study of blood T cells in healthy people across ages. V was pared by 4 bases and J by 5 bases, with 11 bases of the junction left unmatched. Germline assignment: CDR1 SGDLS and CDR2 YYNGEE. The CDR3 covers 17 residues. This sequence joins TRBV9 and TRBJ2-3, with 12 bases that match TRBD1. Specimen: blood. This clonotype was obtained from a man younger than 40 in good health. The DNA of the CDR3 is TGTGCCAGCAGCCAACCCTCCGGGACAGGGGGCATAGATACGCAGTATTTT. Residues: CASSQPSGTGGIDTQYF.